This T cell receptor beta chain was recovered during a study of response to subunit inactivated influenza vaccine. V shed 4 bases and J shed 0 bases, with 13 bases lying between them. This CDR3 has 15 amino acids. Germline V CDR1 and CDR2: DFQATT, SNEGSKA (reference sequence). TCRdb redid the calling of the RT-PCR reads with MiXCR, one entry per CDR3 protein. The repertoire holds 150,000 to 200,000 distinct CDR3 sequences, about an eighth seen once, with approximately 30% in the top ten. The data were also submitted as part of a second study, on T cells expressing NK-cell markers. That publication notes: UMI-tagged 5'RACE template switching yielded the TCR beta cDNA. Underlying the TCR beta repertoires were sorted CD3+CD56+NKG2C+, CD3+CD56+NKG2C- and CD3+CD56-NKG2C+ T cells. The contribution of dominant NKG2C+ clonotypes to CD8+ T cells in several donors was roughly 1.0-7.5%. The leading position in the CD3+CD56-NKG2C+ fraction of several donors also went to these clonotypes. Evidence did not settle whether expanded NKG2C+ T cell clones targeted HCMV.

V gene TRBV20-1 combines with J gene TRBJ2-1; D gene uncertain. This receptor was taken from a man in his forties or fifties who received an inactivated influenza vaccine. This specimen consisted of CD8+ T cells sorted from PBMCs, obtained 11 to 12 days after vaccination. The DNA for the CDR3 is TGCAGTGCTAAGAACCGAGTGAGCTCCTACAATGAGCAGTTCTTC. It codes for CSAKNRVSSYNEQFF.